The 13 T cell receptor beta chains listed next were all sequenced from one sample in a study of regulatory T cells in long-lasting Graves disease. Time point here: newly diagnosed GD, antithyroid drugs for less than 3 months. There was RNA extracted from PBMCs, and the TCR library was made from it. Libraries of TCR beta came from iRepertoire HTBI primers plus Arm-PCR of CDR3 regions. MiXCR, applied by TCRdb to the multiplex PCR reads, yields one record per CDR3 protein. The table has roughly 500,000 distinct CDR3 sequences, about 13% seen once; the top ten hold about 10%. The same specimen was also included in a second study, on T cells in Graves' hyperthyroidism and ophthalmopathy.

The input for sequencing was peripheral blood mononuclear cells (PBMCs), taken at new diagnosis, from a patient treated with antithyroid drugs. The receptors shown here come from a man aged 25 to 40 with Graves disease.

This clonotype has a handful of counts. The rearrangement links TRBV7-2 to TRBJ2-7, with 8 nucleotides matching TRBD1. In germline, CDR1 is SGHTA, CDR2 FQGNSA. This CDR3 comprises 14 residues. Germline trimming cut 4 bases from V and 5 bases from J; bases unmatched to any gene: 7. This CDR3 is CASSWTGSGNEQYF. DNA for the CDR3: TGTGCCAGCAGCTGGACAGGGAGCGGAAACGAGCAGTACTTC.

This clonotype came up many times. The gene calls are TRBV29-1 and TRBJ2-2; 9 bases match TRBD1. This CDR3 comprises 14 residues. The germline CDR1 and CDR2 sequences are SQVTM and ANQGSEA. Unmatched junction bases numbered 6, after V lost 5 bases and J lost 5 bases. CDR3 DNA: TGCAGCGTTCCGGGACAGGGAGGAACCGGGGAGCTGTTTTTT. Its translation is CSVPGQGGTGELFF.

This clonotype showed up many times. This rearrangement joins TRBV27 to TRBJ2-6; TRBD1 agrees at 8 bases. The CDR3 is 19 residues long. V shed 6 bases and J 0 bases; nucleotides not matched to a gene: 13. CDR1 is MNHEY and CDR2 is SMNVEV in the germline V gene (reference sequence). The CDR3 reads CASRPLGTGTSSGANVLTF. The CDR3 bases are TGTGCCAGCAGGCCGCTCGGGACAGGAACCTCCTCTGGGGCCAACGTCCTGACTTTC.

Points on this clonotype: This likely comes from a read error, as the CDR3 has no conserved phenylalanine or tryptophan at its end. V is TRBV7-9 and J is TRBJ1-1, with a tentative D call TRBD1 (6 bases). The ends were cut back, 1 base at V and 6 bases at J, with 9 bases in the middle. Germline lookup yields CDR1 SEHNR and CDR2 FQNEAQ (reference sequence). CDR3 length equals 13 residues. The CDR3, as DNA: TGTGCCAGCAGCTTAGGGGGGGCGGCTGAAGCTTTCCTT. Translated, it gives CASSLGGAAEAFL.

This chain joins TRBV30 and TRBJ2-3, with D uncertain. The CDR3 spans 12 residues. The germline V gene encodes CDR1 GTSNPN and CDR2 SVGIG (reference sequence). The V gene lost 3 bases and the J gene lost 4 bases, with 8 bases spanning the gap. This CDR3 is CAWSGPPDTQYF. CDR3 in DNA: TGTGCCTGGAGCGGGCCCCCAGATACGCAGTATTTT. Full variable domain (missing parts from reference TRBV30 and TRBJ2-3): SQTIHQWPATLVQPVGSPLSLECTVEGTSNPNLYWYRQAAGRGLQLLFYSVGIGQISSEVPQNLSASRPQDRQFILSSKKLLLSDSGFYLCAWSGPPDTQYFGPGTRLTVL.

On this clonotype: The junction departs from germline at one end; a sequencing error may be responsible. J is TRBJ2-6 and V is TRBV6-4; 9 nucleotides agree with TRBD1. The CDR3 totals 17 residues. From germline, CDR1 is MRHNA and CDR2 SNTAGT. The CDR3 sequence is CASSTGTGTSGADVLTF. In DNA, the CDR3 is TGTGCCAGCAGTACGGGGACAGGGACCTCTGGGGCCGACGTCCTGACTTTC.

This clonotype has ten or more counts. V gene TRBV12-5 combines with J gene TRBJ2-1; tentatively, D is TRBD2 (6 bases). The CDR3 is 16 amino acids. Germline V gives CDR1 LGHNT, CDR2 FRNRAP. V gave up 1 base and J gave up 3 bases, with 13 bases separating them. CDR3 in DNA: TGTGCTAGTGGTTTGGGTCCACTAGCAGACTACAATGAGCAGTTCTTC. Translation gives CASGLGPLADYNEQFF. Full variable domain (rest looked up from reference TRBV12-5 and TRBJ2-1): DARVTQTPRHKVTEMGQEVTMRCQPILGHNTVFWYRQTMMQGLELLAYFRNRAPLDDSGMPKDRFSAEMPDATLATLKIQPSEPRDSAVYFCASGLGPLADYNEQFFGPGTRLTVL.

In this sample, this clonotype turned up many times. The chain joins TRBV18 to TRBJ2-7; D gene unclear. Germline lookup yields CDR1 KGHSH and CDR2 LQKENI. This CDR3 comprises 12 residues. Trimming removed 4 bases at V and 2 bases at J, with 6 bases between. CDR3 DNA: TGTGCCAGCTCACTCCATCCCTACGAGCAGTACTTC. Translated, it gives CASSLHPYEQYF. Together with reference TRBV18 and TRBJ2-7, the CDR3 gives the full variable domain: NAGVMQNPRHLVRRRGQEARLRCSPMKGHSHVYWYRQLPEEGLKFMVYLQKENIIDESGMPKERFSAEFPKEGPSILRIQQVVRGDSAAYFCASSLHPYEQYFGPGTRLTVT.

This chain joins TRBV19 and TRBJ1-5; TRBD1 is a possible D gene (6 bases). Trimming cost V 6 bases and J 3 bases, with 18 bases left between them. This CDR3 is built from 16 residues. CDR1 is LNHDA and CDR2 is SQIVND in the germline V gene (reference sequence). DNA of the CDR3: TGTGCCAGTAGCCACCCTCGGGGGCGAGCCAATCAGCCCCAGCATTTT. Its translation: CASSHPRGRANQPQHF.

This clonotype was counted at least ten times. The chain is built from TRBV5-4 and TRBJ2-3; possibly TRBD1 or TRBD2 for D (5 bases each). CDR1 and CDR2 (germline): SGHNT, YYREEE (reference sequence). The V gene lost 1 base and the J gene lost 2 bases, with 11 bases spanning the gap. The CDR3 consists of 15 residues. CDR3 loop: CASSLNMGPTDTQYF. Here the CDR3 DNA reads TGTGCCAGCAGCTTGAATATGGGACCCACAGATACGCAGTATTTT.

This clonotype has a handful of counts. The chain recombines TRBV27 with TRBJ2-7; 10 nucleotides line up with TRBD2. J was trimmed by 4 bases and V by 5 bases; bases with no gene match: 5. This CDR3 region has 14 residues. Germline V gene data show CDR1 as MNHEY and CDR2 as SMNVEV (reference sequence). CDR3 in amino acids: CASSVAGGRYEQYF. The CDR3 DNA reads as TGTGCCAGCAGTGTAGCGGGAGGCCGTTACGAGCAGTACTTC.

This clonotype was seen ten or more times. The chain has TRBV5-1 and TRBJ2-1; D gene ambiguous. Trimming cost V 2 bases and J 8 bases, with 11 bases left between them. This CDR3 spans 13 amino acids. Germline values: CDR1 SGHRS, CDR2 YFSETQ. The CDR3 loop is CASSFPRGDEQFF. DNA of the CDR3: TGCGCCAGCAGCTTCCCCCGCGGAGATGAGCAGTTCTTC.

This clonotype was detected a few times. Just one base apart from a much larger clone, this may be a read error. This rearrangement joins TRBV2 to TRBJ1-1; D ambiguous. From germline, CDR1 is SNHLY and CDR2 FYNNEI. This CDR3 contains 13 residues. As DNA, the CDR3 is TGTGCCAGCTTATACAGAATGAACACTGAAGCTTCCTTT. Protein product: CASLYRMNTEASF.